This entry features one T cell receptor beta chain sequence. Its antigen is unknown. Germline CDR1 and CDR2: SGHAT and FQNNGV. Between the trimmed V and J ends, which lost 0 bases and 5 bases, there was a span of 10 bases. The CDR3 consists of 14 residues. TCRdb ran MiXCR on the RT-PCR reads and lists one entry per CDR3 protein. Among hundreds of thousands of distinct CDR3 sequences listed, 6% to 9% were seen once. This record comes from a study of response to subunit inactivated influenza vaccine. Study-level findings and limits: The authors put forward the suggestion that each seasonal influenza vaccination may bring in only a limited number of new T cells.

This TCR came from a man between 50 and 75 years old who received an inactivated influenza vaccine. This sequence joins TRBV11-2 and TRBJ1-1, with D maybe TRBD1 (5 bases). This material consisted of PBMCs from blood, taken roughly 24 months after vaccination. This CDR3 is CASSLDPGLTEAFF. CDR3 nucleotide sequence: TGTGCCAGCAGCTTAGATCCAGGGCTGACTGAAGCTTTCTTT.